The 24 T cell receptor beta chains given below trace back to one sample, sequenced in a study of response to subunit inactivated influenza vaccine listed by TCRdb under 2018. Preparation of the library involved RT-PCR. Sequenced using an Illumina HiSeq 2500. TCRdb cleaned the public reads at Q25 with fastp, built clones with MiXCR and kept in-frame beta chains. Every CDR3 protein is listed once, alongside the most common genes and DNA of its rows. The sample has some 540,000 distinct CDR3 sequences on record, approximately 24% of them singletons. Jointly, the top ten make up approximately 3% of the sample. The sample was also linked to a second study, of T cells expressing NK-cell markers. Per the second study: 5'RACE template switching, by which a universal primer site and unique molecular identifiers were added, was used to make TCR beta cDNA libraries.

This specimen was CD4+ T cells sorted from PBMCs, taken less than 13 days after vaccination. The receptor set was obtained from a man in his fifties who received an inactivated influenza vaccine. Donor details come from another sample of the same person, matched by shared clones.

The chain links TRBV10-3 to TRBJ1-6; tentative D call: TRBD1 (5 bases). Deletions cut 10 bases from V and 7 bases from J, with 14 bases between. The germline gives CDR1 ENHRY, CDR2 SYGVKD. CDR3 length equals 13 residues. DNA for the CDR3: TGTGCCACTATGCCAGGGCGAAATTCACCCCTCCACTTT. Its translation: CATMPGRNSPLHF.

Concerning this clonotype itself: The final CDR3 position lacks the conserved phenylalanine or tryptophan, pointing to a likely read error. The chain couples TRBV7-9 to TRBJ2-7; weak D call: TRBD1 (6 bases). Per the germline V gene, CDR1 is SEHNR and CDR2 is FQNEAQ (reference sequence). V lost 1 base and J 4 bases, leaving 14 bases between the germline ends. The CDR3 covers 15 residues. For the CDR3, the DNA is TGTGCCAGCAGCTTAGGAGACAGGATGCTTTACGAGCAGTACTCC. It encodes CASSLGDRMLYEQYS.

Many counts were recorded for this clonotype. The genes are TRBV11-2 and TRBJ2-7; perhaps TRBD2 as D (7 bases). Deletions cut 8 bases from V and 1 base from J, with 18 bases between. The CDR3 is 15 residues long. The germline V gene encodes CDR1 SGHAT and CDR2 FQNNGV. CDR3 in DNA: TGTGCCAGCGGGGAGGGGGTGACTAATTCCTACGAGCAGTACTTC. Amino acids: CASGEGVTNSYEQYF.

This clonotype was seen many times. V usage is TRBV12-3 or TRBV12-4 and J usage is TRBJ2-7, with D possibly being TRBD1 (6 bases). With 2 bases removed from V and 7 bases from J, the gap between germline ends came to 9 bases. The CDR3 has 12 residues. CDR3 DNA: TGTGCCAGCAGTTTAACCAGGGGAGAGCAGTACTTC. Encoded protein: CASSLTRGEQYF.

The chain recombines TRBV2 with TRBJ1-2, with D uncertain. The CDR3 runs to 13 residues. Germline values: CDR1 SNHLY, CDR2 FYNNEI. Trimming removed 8 bases from V and 0 bases from J, with 10 bases in between. Here the CDR3 DNA reads TGTGCCAGCGGAGTCGAGGCTAACTATGGCTACACCTTC. This translates into CASGVEANYGYTF.

This clonotype was found a few times. The DNA for the CDR3 is TGTGCCAGCAGCCCGTCCCGACAGTTGATTAACTATGGCTACACCTTC. This encodes CASSPSRQLINYGYTF. This chain connects TRBV7-9 to TRBJ1-2; a possible D gene is TRBD1 (5 bases). This CDR3 spans 16 amino acids. CDR1 SEHNR and CDR2 FQNEAQ come from the germline V gene (reference sequence). Deletions cut 5 bases from V and 1 base from J, with 17 bases between.

This clonotype was observed at least ten times. The chain uses TRBV11-2 and TRBJ2-1; TRBD1 aligns across 9 bases. Trimming cost V 5 bases and J 4 bases; bases outside gene matches: 6. The CDR3 consists of 15 residues. Per germline, CDR1 SGHAT and CDR2 FQNNGV. Here the CDR3 reads CASSPDRGPYNEQFF. CDR3 sequence (DNA): TGTGCCAGCAGCCCGGACAGGGGCCCTTACAATGAGCAGTTCTTC.

The table lists this clonotype with a few counts. The chain recombines TRBV7-2 with TRBJ2-5, with D perhaps given as TRBD1 or TRBD2 (5 bases each). The CDR3 contains 13 residues. Trimming stripped 0 bases from V and 7 bases from J, with 9 bases between. The germline V gene has CDR1 SGHTA and CDR2 FQGNSA. CDR3 amino acids: CASSLAGVGTQYF. DNA for the CDR3: TGTGCCAGCAGCTTAGCGGGGGTCGGGACCCAGTACTTC. The variable domain in full, with the rest retrieved from reference TRBV7-2 and TRBJ2-5, is GAGVSQSPSNKVTEKGKDVELRCDPISGHTALYWYRQSLGQGLEFLIYFQGNSAPDKSGLPSDRFSAERTGGSVSTLTIQRTQQEDSAVYLCASSLAGVGTQYFGPGTRLLVL.

The V call is TRBV27, the J call TRBJ1-1; D not resolved. Trimming took 6 bases from V and 6 from J, leaving 8 bases between them. The CDR3 covers 11 residues. Per the germline V gene, CDR1 is MNHEY and CDR2 is SMNVEV (reference sequence). The chain's CDR3 is CASRGGAEAFF. As DNA, the CDR3 is TGTGCCAGCAGGGGCGGGGCTGAAGCTTTCTTT.

This clonotype was found a few times. The rearrangement uses TRBV5-1 and TRBJ2-2; 9 positions match TRBD1. V dropped 2 bases and J dropped 3; count of bases not matched to a gene: 2. CDR1 SGHRS and CDR2 YFSETQ come from the germline V gene. CDR3 length equals 15 residues. The CDR3 sequence is CASSLQGADTGELFF. CDR3 DNA sequence: TGCGCCAGCAGCTTACAGGGGGCTGACACCGGGGAGCTGTTTTTT.

The CDR3 nucleotides read TGCAGCGCCGGGACAGGGGGTAAAGATACGCAGTATTTT. Its protein product is CSAGTGGKDTQYF. This rearrangement joins TRBV29-1 to TRBJ2-3; 11 nucleotides agree with TRBD1. V dropped 7 bases and J dropped 5; count of bases not matched to a gene: 5. The CDR3 runs 13 residues. Germline V CDR1 and CDR2: SQVTM, ANQGSEA.

This clonotype was counted a few times. The gene calls are TRBV3-1 and TRBJ2-4; 8 bases agree with TRBD1. This CDR3 has 14 amino acids. V lost 5 bases, J lost 5 bases, and 5 bases stayed unmatched. CDR1 is LGHDT, CDR2 YNNKEL, per germline (reference sequence). The CDR3 DNA reads as TGTGCCAGCAGCGACAGGGGTCGGGAAAACATTCAGTACTTC. Encoded protein: CASSDRGRENIQYF.

This clonotype appeared many times. The chain uses TRBV12-3 or TRBV12-4 and TRBJ1-5; TRBD1 matches at 7 bases. This CDR3 spans 12 amino acids. Losses at the gene ends were 8 bases for V and 2 bases for J; bases not matched to a gene: 0. The CDR3 sequence is CASGTGNQPQHF. The DNA of the CDR3 is TGTGCCAGCGGGACAGGCAATCAGCCCCAGCATTTT.

The chain couples TRBV28 to TRBJ2-7; perhaps TRBD2 as D (5 bases). Between the trimmed V and J ends, which lost 5 bases and 7 bases, there was a span of 9 bases. Germline V gene sequence: CDR1 MDHEN, CDR2 SYDVKM. CDR3 length equals 11 residues. The CDR3 coding sequence is TGTGCCAGCAGTGGACTCGGGGAGCAGTACTTC. Translating gives CASSGLGEQYF.

The table lists this clonotype with a few counts. The chain couples TRBV7-9 to TRBJ2-1; 9 bases fit TRBD2. Per germline, CDR1 SEHNR and CDR2 FQNEAQ (reference sequence). With V trimmed by 5 bases and J by 6 bases, 14 bases remained unmatched. The CDR3 totals 17 residues. For the CDR3, the DNA is TGTGCCAGCAGCCAGAAGTGGCTAGCGGGGAAGGGCAATGAGCAGTTCTTC. Translated, it gives CASSQKWLAGKGNEQFF.

The sample holds a few counts of this clonotype. The V gene is TRBV29-1, the J gene TRBJ2-2; no firm D call. CDR1 SQVTM and CDR2 ANQGSEA come from the germline V gene. Trimming shortened V by 4 bases and J by 7 bases, and 4 bases separated the two germline ends. This CDR3 comprises 10 residues. The CDR3 DNA reads as TGCAGCGTTGGGGTCGGGGAGCTGTTTTTT. This sequence encodes CSVGVGELFF.

Ten or more counts support this clonotype. The chain employs TRBV20-1 and TRBJ1-2; 8 nucleotides match TRBD1. This CDR3 comprises 14 residues. The germline V gene has CDR1 DFQATT and CDR2 SNEGSKA (reference sequence). With V trimmed by 0 bases and J by 6 bases, 6 bases remained unmatched. The CDR3 region has the DNA TGCAGTGCTAGAGATGGCAGGGGGCCTAATGGCTACACCTTC. As protein: CSARDGRGPNGYTF.

This sequence joins TRBV5-6 and TRBJ2-1, with 7 bases that match TRBD2. V shed 1 base and J 5 bases; nucleotides not matched to a gene: 6. Germline CDR1 is SGHDT and CDR2 is YYEEEE. This CDR3 comprises 15 residues. CDR3 in amino acids: CASSLIPSGHNEQFF. CDR3 nucleotides: TGTGCCAGCAGCTTGATCCCTAGCGGTCACAATGAGCAGTTCTTC.

The chain uses TRBV12-3 or TRBV12-4 and TRBJ1-1; D gene unclear. The CDR3 has 16 amino acids. V was trimmed by 5 bases and J by 0 bases, leaving 16 bases between them. DNA of the CDR3: TGTGCCAGCAGTGCCCTGGGAGCCTTGATGAACACTGAAGCTTTCTTT. Protein product: CASSALGALMNTEAFF.

The chain recombines TRBV5-1 with TRBJ1-1; D unclear. The CDR3 contains 14 residues. The V end lost 0 bases, the J end lost 6 bases, and 12 bases lay between the germline ends. Germline V gives CDR1 SGHRS, CDR2 YFSETQ. CDR3: CASSLAGQFPEAFF. The CDR3 region has the DNA TGCGCCAGCAGCTTGGCCGGGCAGTTCCCTGAAGCTTTCTTT.

V gene TRBV6-2 or TRBV6-3 combines with J gene TRBJ2-7; maybe TRBD2 (6 bases). Germline-derived CDR1 and CDR2 are MNHEY and SVGEGT. The CDR3 runs to 17 residues. V shed 2 bases and J shed 2 bases, with 19 bases lying between them. The CDR3 sequence: CASSYVLSSGNPYEQYF. The CDR3 DNA follows: TGTGCCAGCAGTTACGTCCTTAGTAGCGGAAATCCCTACGAGCAGTACTTC.

The chain joins TRBV19 to TRBJ2-3, with 11 bases fitting TRBD2. V dropped 5 bases and J dropped 1; count of bases not matched to a gene: 5. CDR1 and CDR2 from the germline V gene are LNHDA and SQIVND (reference sequence). The CDR3 is 16 residues long. CDR3 DNA sequence: TGTGCCAGTAGTGAACTAGCGGGGGCCCGCACAGATACGCAGTATTTT. Translated: CASSELAGARTDTQYF.

V is TRBV20-1 and J is TRBJ2-2; TRBD1 matches at 7 bases. Germline assignment: CDR1 DFQATT and CDR2 SNEGSKA (reference sequence). V lost 2 bases and J lost 2; bases outside the gene matches: 5. This CDR3 is built from 15 residues. The CDR3 sequence: CSARTGTANTGELFF. The CDR3 nucleotides read TGCAGTGCTAGAACAGGGACAGCAAACACCGGGGAGCTGTTTTTT.

This clonotype was counted between two and nine times. This chain joins TRBV28 and TRBJ1-1; no clear D. Per germline, CDR1 MDHEN and CDR2 SYDVKM. Trimming removed 2 bases at V and 2 bases at J, with 9 bases between. The CDR3 runs to 14 residues. The CDR3 DNA sequence: TGTGCCAGCAGTTTAACACCTTATAACACTGAAGCTTTCTTT. This gives the protein CASSLTPYNTEAFF. Looking up the rest from reference TRBV28 and TRBJ1-1 gives the full variable domain: DVKVTQSSRYLVKRTGEKVFLECVQDMDHENMFWYRQDPGLGLRLIYFSYDVKMKEKGDIPEGYSVSREKKERFSLILESASTNQTSMYLCASSLTPYNTEAFFGQGTRLTVV.